This T cell receptor (beta chain) was sequenced during a study of T cells in tuberculosis. Study-level points and caveats: Samples were chosen by availability of cryopreserved specimens.

This CDR3 has 15 amino acids. V was shortened by 1 base and J by 5 bases, with 11 bases between the two germline ends. Germline loops: CDR1 KGHSH, CDR2 LQKENI. Method: immunoSEQ multiplex PCR; TCRdb's copy keeps in-frame clones and lacks some. The sample includes 30,000 to 35,000 clones, about 91% seen only once; the top ten take 7%. Note on this clone: What it recognizes is unknown.

Time point denoted: new active TB diagnosis, blood taken before or within 7 days of starting treatment. This sequence joins TRBV18 and TRBJ2-2; tentative D call: TRBD1 (7 bases). The clonotype comes from an adult with tuberculosis. Some clones in this sample may be carry-over from other donors' samples. Material: PBMCs, obtained at tuberculosis diagnosis. CDR3 nucleotide sequence: TGTGCCAGCTCACCACGACAGGGAGGTACCGGGGAGCTGTTTTTT. It encodes CASSPRQGGTGELFF. The whole variable domain, filled in from reference TRBV18 and TRBJ2-2, reads NAGVMQNPRHLVRRRGQEARLRCSPMKGHSHVYWYRQLPEEGLKFMVYLQKENIIDESGMPKERFSAEFPKEGPSILRIQQVVRGDSAAYFCASSPRQGGTGELFFGEGSRLTVL.